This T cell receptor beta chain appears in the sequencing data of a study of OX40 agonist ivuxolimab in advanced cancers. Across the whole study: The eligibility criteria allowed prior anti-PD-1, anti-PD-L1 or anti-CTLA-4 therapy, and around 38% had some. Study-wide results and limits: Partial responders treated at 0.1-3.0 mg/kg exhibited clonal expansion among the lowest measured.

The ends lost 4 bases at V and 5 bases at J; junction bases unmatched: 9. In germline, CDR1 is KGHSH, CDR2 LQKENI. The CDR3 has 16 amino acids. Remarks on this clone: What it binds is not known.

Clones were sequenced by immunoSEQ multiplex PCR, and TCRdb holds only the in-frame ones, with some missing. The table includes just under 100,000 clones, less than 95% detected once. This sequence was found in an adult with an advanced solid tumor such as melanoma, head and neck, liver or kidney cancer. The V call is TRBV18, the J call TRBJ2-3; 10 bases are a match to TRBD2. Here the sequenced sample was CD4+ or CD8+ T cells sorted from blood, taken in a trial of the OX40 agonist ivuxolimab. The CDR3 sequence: CASSRAAGGPGDTQYF. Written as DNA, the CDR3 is TGTGCCAGCTCACGGGCAGCGGGAGGGCCCGGAGATACGCAGTATTTT.